The source of this T cell receptor beta chain is a study of shared clonotypes between healthy human individuals. The study, taken as a whole, reports: The generation probabilities recorded for non-shared clonotypes fell below those of clonotypes shared by all four donors. Among a few donors, approximately 5% of naive CD4 clonotypes were found in common.

Naive CD8 cells, CD45RO-negative and positively selected for CCR7, excluded terminally differentiated effector memory CD45RA+ cells. Only one count was recorded for this clone. What it binds is unknown. CDR1 is LGHNA, CDR2 YNFKEQ, per germline. This CDR3 is built from 16 residues. The trim removed 5 bases at V and 1 base at J, leaving 9 bases unmatched. Data came from immunoSEQ multiplex PCR; TCRdb stores just in-frame clones and leaves some out. Counted here are around 700,000 clones, 92% occurring once; the ten biggest clones make up 24%. The chain links TRBV4-2 to TRBJ2-7; 9 bases fit TRBD1. The sequenced sample consisted of naive CD8+ T cells sorted from blood. The sequence came from a man aged 25-40 years in good health. CDR3 sequence reads: CASSIQQGAVSYEQYF. DNA of the CDR3: TGTGCCAGCAGCATTCAACAGGGGGCGGTTTCCTACGAGCAGTACTTC.